This T cell receptor beta chain was sequenced in a study of radiotherapy plus CTLA-4 blockade in lung cancer. Findings and caveats of the study: Once radiotherapy plus ipilimumab had been given, TCR clones derived from tumor expanded in blood.

Repertoires were generated with immunoSEQ multiplex PCR, while TCRdb's copy carries only in-frame clones and drops some. There are tens of thousands of clones in the sample; approximately 67% occur only once, and around 8.8% lies in the top ten. The junction had 15 bases not matched to a gene; V was cut back by 6 bases and J by 1 base. Germline V gene lookup returns CDR1 KGHSH and CDR2 LQKENI. The CDR3 runs to 18 residues. As regards this clone: Its specificity is unknown.

Patients had chemo-refractory metastatic non-small-cell lung cancer and received focal radiation plus CTLA-4 blockade that used ipilimumab. This material consisted of peripheral blood, taken from a patient treated with radiotherapy plus ipilimumab. This chain connects TRBV18 to TRBJ2-1, with TRBD1 matching 7 bases. The receptor was derived from a human donor with non-small cell lung cancer whose response to radiotherapy plus ipilimumab could not be evaluated. CDR3 bases: TGTGCCAGCTCTCGGCCTTCATACAGGGGCGGGTCCTACAATGAGCAGTTCTTC. The encoded protein is CASSRPSYRGGSYNEQFF.